A selection of T cell receptor beta chains follows, all from one sample in a study of T cells in Graves' hyperthyroidism and ophthalmopathy. TCRdb called the multiplex PCR reads again in MiXCR, with one record for every CDR3 protein. The sample shows about half a million distinct CDR3 sequences, 20% to 25% of them seen only once. The sequenced sample was blood. The source of these receptors is a woman aged 70-85 years with Graves' ophthalmopathy. Both conserved end residues are part of each CDR3. The order of the fields is J gene, clone size, D gene, V gene, CDR3 protein, CDR3 DNA. D genes are given only for firm matches. Clone size, where shown, is once, few, many, or a class for clones that have expanded.

TRBJ2-1 | NA | NA | TRBV12-3/TRBV12-4 | CASSLEHVNEQFF | TGTGCCAGCAGTTTAGAGCATGTGAATGAGCAGTTCTTC
TRBJ2-1 | many | TRBD2 | TRBV27 | CATRLAGFGVYNEQFF | TGTGCCACCCGACTAGCGGGATTTGGGGTTTACAATGAGCAGTTCTTC
TRBJ2-1 | few | NA | TRBV18 | CASSPFGVNEQFF | TGTGCCAGCTCACCATTCGGGGTAAATGAGCAGTTCTTC
TRBJ1-2 | few | NA | TRBV6-1 | CASRLSGGHYGYTF | TGTGCCAGCAGACTCTCGGGGGGTCACTATGGCTACACCTTC
TRBJ2-7 | few | TRBD1 | TRBV5-5 | CASTLNTVRTGGTEQYF | TGTGCCAGCACCCTTAATACGGTCCGGACAGGGGGAACCGAGCAGTACTTC
TRBJ2-1 | NA | TRBD2 | TRBV12-3/TRBV12-4 | CASSLLTSGSSHNEQFF | TGTGCCAGCAGTTTATTGACTAGCGGGAGTTCTCACAATGAGCAGTTCTTC
TRBJ2-3 | NA | NA | TRBV15 | CATRGDWITDTQYF | TGTGCCACCAGAGGGGACTGGATTACAGATACGCAGTATTTT
TRBJ2-5 | NA | NA | TRBV6-2/TRBV6-3 | CASSFQGGIQETQYF | TGTGCCAGCAGTTTCCAGGGGGGGATCCAAGAGACCCAGTACTTC
TRBJ2-1 | NA | TRBD2 | TRBV6-1 | CASSTHPSGGPRTYNEQFF | TGTGCCAGCAGCACACACCCTAGCGGGGGACCCCGAACATACAATGAGCAGTTCTTC
TRBJ1-1 | few | NA | TRBV6-2/TRBV6-3 | CASVTGFGEAFF | TGTGCCAGTGTAACAGGGTTCGGTGAAGCTTTCTTT
TRBJ2-2 | NA | NA | TRBV6-4 | CASSEGVAGELFF | TGTGCCAGCAGTGAAGGAGTAGCCGGGGAGCTGTTTTTT
TRBJ1-6 | NA | TRBD1 | TRBV2 | CASSSPTGGNSPLHF | TGTGCCAGCAGTTCTCCGACAGGGGGTAATTCACCCCTCCACTTT
TRBJ1-1 | NA | TRBD1 | TRBV29-1 | CSATEQGALGAFF | TGCAGCGCAACAGAACAGGGGGCTCTTGGAGCTTTCTTT
TRBJ2-3 | NA | TRBD2 | TRBV3-1 | CASSQTSSQYF | TGTGCCAGCAGCCAGACTAGCTCGCAGTATTTT
TRBJ1-4 | NA | TRBD1 | TRBV27 | CASRQGIEKLFF | TGTGCCAGCCGACAGGGTATCGAAAAACTGTTTTTT
TRBJ1-4 | NA | NA | TRBV18 | CASSPPGAAGEKLFF | TGTGCCAGCTCACCACCGGGGGCGGCCGGGGAAAAACTGTTTTTT
TRBJ2-1 | NA | NA | TRBV10-1 | CASSEGLVNDEQFF | TGCGCCAGCAGTGAAGGTCTAGTTAACGATGAGCAGTTCTTC
TRBJ2-1 | NA | NA | TRBV12-5 | CASGRDLGDEQFF | TGTGCTAGTGGAAGGGACCTTGGCGATGAGCAGTTCTTC
TRBJ2-2 | many | NA | TRBV12-3/TRBV12-4 | CASSLIGRLFF | TGTGCCAGCAGTTTGATCGGGAGGCTGTTTTTT
TRBJ1-1 | few | NA | TRBV3-1 | CASSTSDSGYTEAFF | TGTGCCAGCAGCACTTCGGACAGTGGGTACACTGAAGCTTTCTTT
TRBJ2-1 | many | TRBD2 | TRBV2 | CASAGLAGRSEQFF | TGTGCCAGCGCGGGACTAGCGGGCCGGAGTGAGCAGTTCTTC
TRBJ2-3 | NA | TRBD1 | TRBV7-7 | CASTKTGGALGIDTQYF | TGTGCTAGCACAAAAACAGGGGGCGCATTAGGTATAGATACGCAGTATTTT
TRBJ2-7 | NA | TRBD2 | TRBV11-2 | CASSLTSGSPGAYEQYF | TGTGCCAGCAGCTTAACCAGCGGGAGCCCCGGGGCCTACGAGCAGTACTTC
TRBJ2-3 | NA | TRBD2 | TRBV5-1 | CASSSGLAGMVTQYF | TGCGCCAGCAGCTCAGGACTAGCGGGGATGGTTACGCAGTATTTT
TRBJ2-3 | many | NA | TRBV11-3 | CASSLGLRDTQYF | TGTGCCAGCAGCCTGGGACTGCGAGATACGCAGTATTTT
TRBJ2-1 | NA | NA | TRBV7-9 | CASGLGVEQFF | TGTGCCAGCGGCTTGGGGGTTGAGCAGTTCTTC
TRBJ1-2 | few | TRBD1 | TRBV20-1 | CSARPGTASNYGYTF | TGCAGTGCTAGACCGGGGACAGCCTCTAACTATGGCTACACCTTC
TRBJ2-7 | NA | TRBD2 | TRBV6-2/TRBV6-3 | CASTRTSGLGQYF | TGTGCCAGCACTAGGACTAGCGGTCTTGGGCAGTACTTC
TRBJ2-3 | many | NA | TRBV6-4 | CASSVAEADTQYF | TGTGCCAGCAGTGTAGCGGAGGCAGATACGCAGTATTTT
TRBJ2-7 | few | TRBD2 | TRBV3-1 | CASSQDRLAGGRFSYEQYF | TGTGCCAGCAGCCAAGATCGGCTAGCGGGAGGCCGTTTCTCCTACGAGCAGTACTTC
TRBJ2-7 | NA | NA | TRBV7-9 | CASSPGTPSQYF | TGTGCCAGCAGCCCTGGGACCCCGTCGCAGTACTTC
TRBJ2-2 | NA | NA | TRBV30 | CAWSVLYSGNTGELFF | TGTGCCTGGAGTGTACTATACAGTGGAAACACCGGGGAGCTGTTTTTT
TRBJ2-2 | once | NA | TRBV12-3/TRBV12-4 | CTSRPHRGGTGELFF | TGTACCAGCAGACCTCACAGGGGGGGGACCGGGGAGCTGTTTTTT
TRBJ2-7 | few | NA | TRBV20-1 | CSARLAVTYEQYF | TGCAGTGCTAGGTTAGCGGTGACCTACGAGCAGTACTTC
TRBJ2-7 | many | NA | TRBV5-1 | CASSLGQGSYEQYF | TGCGCCAGCAGCTTGGGTCAGGGGAGCTACGAGCAGTACTTC
TRBJ2-7 | NA | NA | TRBV6-1 | CASRDESYEQYF | TGTGCCAGCAGGGACGAATCCTACGAGCAGTACTTC
TRBJ2-1 | NA | NA | TRBV30 | CAWSETANEQFF | TGTGCCTGGAGTGAGACAGCAAATGAGCAGTTCTTC
TRBJ2-7 | NA | NA | TRBV7-9 | CASSLAPPWGYEQYF | TGTGCCAGCAGCTTGGCTCCGCCCTGGGGCTACGAGCAGTACTTC
TRBJ2-1 | many | TRBD2 | TRBV20-1 | CSAQTSGRAYNEQFF | TGCAGTGCCCAGACTAGCGGGAGGGCGTACAATGAGCAGTTCTTC
TRBJ1-1 | many | TRBD1 | TRBV7-3 | CASRGQPNTEAFF | TGTGCCAGCAGGGGACAGCCAAACACTGAAGCTTTCTTT